This TCR beta chain was sequenced in a study of cytomegalovirus exposure and HLA in healthy donors. General study results and limits: It was reportedly the case that the classifier diagnosed cytomegalovirus status with high specificity and sensitivity. Confirmation in vitro established that a few CMV-associated chains were specific for CMV antigens. The study listed approximately 160 cytomegalovirus-associated TCR beta chains.

This table comes from immunoSEQ multiplex PCR, and its TCRdb copy is limited to in-frame clones, with some not included. In the table there are 90,000 to 150,000 clones, more than 70% of which are singletons. In the case of this clone: Its antigen is still unknown.

Losses at the gene ends were 2 bases for V and 3 bases for J; bases not matched to a gene: 3. The CDR3 consists of 14 residues. Per the germline V gene, CDR1 is SQVTM and CDR2 is ANQGSEA. The sample comprised PBMCs. This TCR was recovered from a woman in her 30s in good health and CMV-seronegative. The chain employs TRBV29-1 and TRBJ2-1, with 8 bases lining up with TRBD2. This CDR3 is CSVESGGHYNEQFF. CDR3 DNA: TGCAGCGTTGAATCGGGGGGGCACTACAATGAGCAGTTCTTC.